This TCR beta chain was observed in a study of graft-versus-host responses after intestinal transplantation. About the study: Multivisceral, liver-intestinal, or isolated intestinal grafts were transplanted into recipients. After anti-thymocyte globulin induction, recipients took tacrolimus and steroids for 2 to 3 years. Points from the study as a whole: Investigators detected GvH clones in recipient marrow, with some emerging earlier in ileum or blood.

Germline lookup yields CDR1 MNHNS and CDR2 SASEGT. This CDR3 region has 14 residues. Unmatched junction bases numbered 6, after V lost 4 bases and J lost 8 bases. Regarding this clone: The antigen is unknown.

The protocol was immunoSEQ multiplex PCR, while the TCRdb copy is restricted to in-frame clones and leaves out a portion. The repertoire consists of more than 80,000 clones, with about nine tenths occurring once and the leading ten covering more than 0.25%. This chain links TRBV6-1 with TRBJ2-1; 9 bases are shared with TRBD2. This TCR was recovered from a human donor who was the organ donor for an intestinal transplant. The specimen was unstimulated CD4+ T cells sorted from spleen or lymph node cells, collected before transplant. CDR3 DNA: TGTGCCAGCAGTGGCGCGGGAGGGCCGGATGAGCAGTTCTTC. Translating it yields CASSGAGGPDEQFF.